The rows below give T cell receptor beta chains drawn from one sample of a study of shared clonotypes between healthy human individuals. Some clones are missing from TCRdb's copy, which holds only in-frame ones; the method was immunoSEQ multiplex PCR. The sample gives around 700,000 clones, about two thirds of which show up once; less than 2% is in the top ten. The specimen sequenced was memory CD4+ T cells sorted from blood. Every receptor here comes from a woman in her twenties or thirties in good health. Each CDR3 is given without its conserved first and last residue. The D gene is left open where the match is weak.

V	length	J	D	CDR3
TRBV6-6	13	TRBJ2-3	TRBD2	ASSPLAGGTDTQY
TRBV19	13	TRBJ2-5	TRBD2	ASSPLAGAQETQY
TRBV14	15	TRBJ2-1	TRBD2	ASSQRPGLAGYNEQF
TRBV6-5	13	TRBJ2-1	TRBD1	ASSPGTGERNEQF
TRBV28	11	TRBJ1-5	.	ASIETSNQPQH
TRBV19	11	TRBJ1-4	.	ASSWQGGEKLF
TRBV6-5	13	TRBJ2-2	.	ASKHEPRRTGELF
TRBV7-6	13	TRBJ2-7	TRBD2	ASSSTTSGHYEQY
TRBV9	11	TRBJ1-1	.	ASSVGGDTEAF
TRBV25-1	12	TRBJ1-2	TRBD1	ASSAPGQGRGYT
TRBV27	12	TRBJ1-2	TRBD1	ASSGDRGRSGYT
TRBV4-3	9	TRBJ1-2	.	ASSQDGGNT
TRBV11-2	12	TRBJ1-3	.	ASSSTGPPDTIY
TRBV5-4	12	TRBJ1-1	.	ASSLGNLNTEAF
TRBV5-1	13	TRBJ1-4	.	ASCTGISTNEKLF
TRBV13	12	TRBJ2-2	.	ASSWARKTGELF
TRBV11-3	13	TRBJ2-7	.	ASSLKRRGVGEQY
TRBV4-2	13	TRBJ1-5	TRBD1	ASSQDSRGRQPQH
TRBV2	13	TRBJ2-3	TRBD1	ASSDRGRGSDTQY
TRBV5-6	12	TRBJ1-2	.	ASSPWTEPYGYT
TRBV5-4	13	TRBJ2-3	.	ASSLNPVGADTQY
TRBV19	13	TRBJ1-1	TRBD1	ASSRSRGMNTEAF
TRBV2	13	TRBJ2-3	TRBD2	ASSGSGSWADTQY
TRBV10-2	14	TRBJ2-1	TRBD2	ASSGTSGGEYNEQF
TRBV20-1	9	TRBJ2-1	.	SGFGIAAQF
TRBV19	12	TRBJ2-3	.	ASSMNLPTDTQY
TRBV6-5	11	TRBJ2-7	TRBD1	ASGQGAIYEQY
TRBV5-1	13	TRBJ2-3	TRBD2	ASSFLAGVQDTQY
TRBV18	11	TRBJ2-5	.	ASQLNLGETQY
TRBV7-2	13	TRBJ2-1	TRBD2	ASSLLAGDYNEQF
TRBV19	11	TRBJ2-7	TRBD1	ASRRQGTYEQY
TRBV20-1	8	TRBJ2-5	.	SGRMETQY
TRBV27	12	TRBJ2-7	TRBD2	ASNLGRTSYEQY
TRBV7-2	10	TRBJ2-1	.	ASSHRYNEQF
TRBV28	10	TRBJ2-7	.	ASTGVSREQY
TRBV5-6	10	TRBJ1-1	.	ASSFQGAEAF